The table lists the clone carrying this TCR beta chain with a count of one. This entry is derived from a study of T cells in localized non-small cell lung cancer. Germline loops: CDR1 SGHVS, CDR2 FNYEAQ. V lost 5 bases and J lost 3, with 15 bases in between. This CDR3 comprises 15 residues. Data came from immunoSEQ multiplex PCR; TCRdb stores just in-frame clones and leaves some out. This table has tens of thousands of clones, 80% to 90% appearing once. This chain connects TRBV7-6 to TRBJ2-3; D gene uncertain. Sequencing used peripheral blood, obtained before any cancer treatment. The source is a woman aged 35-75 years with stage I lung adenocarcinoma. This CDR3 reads CASSQQIRLTDTQYF. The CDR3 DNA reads TGTGCCAGCAGCCAACAAATCCGACTGACAGATACGCAGTATTTT.